A single sample is the source of the 6 T cell receptor beta chains below, sequenced in a study of prognosis after radiotherapy for stage I lung cancer. Researchers used two-round multiplex PCR to amplify TCR beta CDR3 starting from genomic DNA. TRBV and TRBJ genes each had their own specific primers in first-round PCR. TCRdb ran MiXCR on the multiplex PCR reads and lists one entry per CDR3 protein. The sample lists about 22,000 distinct CDR3 sequences; less than 50% were seen once. The material was PBMCs, obtained before or after stereotactic body radiation therapy (not recorded which). Receptors originate from a donor over 45 with non-small cell lung cancer.

This clonotype was recorded at least ten times. The CDR3 protein is CSVSPYGNEQFF. CDR3 in DNA: TGCAGCGTGAGTCCATATGGCAATGAGCAGTTCTTC. This sequence joins TRBV29-1 and TRBJ2-1; unclear D gene. The germline V gene encodes CDR1 SQVTM and CDR2 ANQGSEA. There are 12 residues in the CDR3. Trimming stripped 6 bases from V and 6 bases from J, with 12 bases between.

At least ten counts were recorded for this clonotype. The chain combines TRBV5-4 with TRBJ2-3, with 7 bases matching TRBD2. This CDR3 spans 14 amino acids. The germline V gene encodes CDR1 SGHNT and CDR2 YYREEE (reference sequence). Trimming removed 3 bases from V and 3 bases from J; junction bases left unmatched: 4. For the CDR3, the DNA is TGTGCCAGCAGCTGGGGGGGGGGGACAGATACGCAGTATTTT. Protein sequence: CASSWGGGTDTQYF.

A remark on this clonotype: This likely traces to a read error, being one base from a far larger clone. The chain recombines TRBV2 with TRBJ1-2; D unresolved. The CDR3 contains 15 residues. Trimming stripped 6 bases from V and 0 bases from J, with 14 bases between. Per germline, CDR1 SNHLY and CDR2 FYNNEI. The CDR3, as DNA: TGTGCCAGCAGCTTGTACAGCATAGCTAACTATGGCTACACCTTC. Translating it yields CASSLYSIANYGYTF.

The chain has TRBV7-2 and TRBJ1-3; D call uncertain. V lost 1 base and J 4 bases, leaving 11 bases between the germline ends. This CDR3 has 15 residues. Looked up from germline, CDR1 is SGHTA and CDR2 is FQGNSA. CDR3 bases: TGTGCCAGCAGCTTAGGGGGTTTGGGGGGAAACACCATATATTTT. It codes for CASSLGGLGGNTIYF.

The V and J genes are TRBV7-3 and TRBJ2-1, with no clear D. Germline CDR1 is SGHTA and CDR2 is FQGTGA. The germline V and J ends were trimmed by 5 bases and 0 bases, with 17 bases remaining between them. CDR3 length equals 17 residues. CDR3 DNA sequence: TGTGCCAGCAGCGGGCGCATGGGCTGGAGCTCCTACAATGAGCAGTTCTTC. The encoded protein is CASSGRMGWSSYNEQFF.

The V gene is TRBV28, the J gene TRBJ2-7; TRBD1 agrees at 7 bases. The germline V gene has CDR1 MDHEN and CDR2 SYDVKM. V trimming: 11 bases; J trimming: 3 bases; junction bases outside the gene matches: 13. The CDR3 sequence is 14 residues long. This chain's CDR3 is CASRKRGGFYEQYF. CDR3 sequence (DNA): TGTGCCTCCCGGAAGAGAGGGGGCTTCTACGAGCAGTACTTC.